This TCR beta chain comes out of a study of blood T cells in healthy people across ages. Study-wide results and caveats: The study lacked donor CMV status, which possibly confounded expanded clonotype changes. Long-lived donors had more naive CD4+ cells and higher diversity than aged donors.

A J-beta primer mix and a sample-barcoded 5' primer were used in a second PCR of about 7 to 12 cycles. TCRdb re-analysed the 5' RACE reads in MiXCR, keeping a single row per CDR3 protein. Seen here are about 780,000 distinct CDR3 sequences, 62% observed once, and the top ten hold roughly 25%. The CDR3 is made up of 11 amino acids. The V gene's germline CDR1 is MNHEY and CDR2 SVGEGT. The individuals who served as donors were healthy Caucasians living in Russia, aged about 6 to 100. Of note for this clonotype: Its antigen is not known. An end of the junction differs from the germline gene, which may be a read error.

The V call is TRBV6-2 or TRBV6-3, the J call TRBJ2-7, with no clear D. This clonotype was obtained from a man younger than 45 in good health. Sequences were obtained from blood. For the CDR3, the DNA is TGTACCAGCAGTTACCTTTACGAGCAGTACTTC. Translated, it gives CTSSYLYEQYF.